This T cell receptor beta chain derives from a study of beta chain features in type 1 diabetes. Turning to the study itself: Similarity in age, gender and cell yields was seen between patients and healthy donors.

Germline V gene lookup returns CDR1 LGHNT and CDR2 FRNRAP. The CDR3 sequence is 15 residues long. J was trimmed by 5 bases and V by 2 bases; bases with no gene match: 7. This clone was counted only a few times. Every isolated RNA sample was fully reverse transcribed, so sequencing captured expressed TCRB transcripts. About 3.57 million reads per sample were averaged for naive, central memory and regulatory samples. Produced via immunoSEQ multiplex PCR; TCRdb's table is partial and in-frame only. The table lists 680,000 or so clones, roughly 16% of them singletons. V usage is TRBV12-5 and J usage is TRBJ2-3, with 7 bases matching TRBD1. The sequence was collected from a man between 18 and 29 years old in good health. Sequencing input: naive CD4+ T cells from blood. CDR3 coding DNA: TGTGCTAGTGGTTTGTACCAGACAGGGCAAGATACGCAGTATTTT. Translated: CASGLYQTGQDTQYF.